This TCR beta chain was captured by sequencing in a study of identifying expanded T cells in peripheral blood. No infections or other immune events were documented during collection. General study points: Over approximately two and four weeks, about 15 and 19 clones changed, versus approximately 1.2 between replicates.

This table comes from immunoSEQ multiplex PCR, and its TCRdb copy is limited to in-frame clones, with some not included. This table has some 70,000 clones, about nine tenths appearing once. This clone came up many times. Its antigen remains unidentified. This CDR3 spans 14 amino acids. Germline CDR1 is SGHAT and CDR2 is FQNNGV. V dropped 2 bases and J dropped 8; count of bases not matched to a gene: 7. The V call is TRBV11-2, the J call TRBJ1-2; 8 bases are shared with TRBD1. Material: blood. This TCR derives from a person aged 18-70 years in good health. In DNA form, the CDR3 reads TGTGCCAGCAGCTTAAGTCAGGGGGCCAAGGGCTACACCTTC. Amino acid sequence: CASSLSQGAKGYTF.